This T cell receptor (beta chain) was observed in a study of cytomegalovirus exposure and HLA in healthy donors. Findings and caveats of the study: At a 0.05 false discovery rate, a later analysis found some 17,000 TCR beta sequences to be associated with HLA alleles. Presence/absence analyses took donor sequencing depth as roughly uniform.

In the case of this clone: Its antigen remains unidentified.

Between the trimmed V and J ends, which lost 7 bases and 0 bases, there was a span of 10 bases. The germline CDR1 and CDR2 sequences are LNHDA and SQIVND (reference sequence). The CDR3 consists of 14 residues. Researchers ran the PCR with 60 Vbeta and 13 Jbeta primers. The table came from immunoSEQ multiplex PCR; TCRdb's copy has only in-frame clones and leaves some out. The sample has around 170,000 clones, approximately 79% seen once; the top ten hold 6.3%. This TCR was sampled from a man aged 35 to 55 in good health and CMV-seropositive. Sequencing was carried out using PBMCs. The rearrangement uses TRBV19 and TRBJ2-1; D remains unclear. CDR3 region: CASTADTSYNEQFF. The CDR3 bases are TGTGCCAGTACCGCCGACACCTCCTACAATGAGCAGTTCTTC.